This entry describes one TCR beta chain. What it binds is unknown. Trimming took 6 bases from V and 1 from J, leaving 10 bases between them. The CDR3 loop spans 13 amino acids. This sample is drawn from a study of blood T cells in healthy people across ages. Study results and limitations: Getting older went along with TCR beta diversity per million T cells dropping roughly linearly.

Sample-barcoded 5' priming and a J-beta primer mix drove a second PCR of about 7 to 12 cycles. Each CDR3 protein gets one entry after TCRdb re-called the 5' RACE reads with MiXCR. The sample yields more than 900,000 distinct CDR3 sequences, roughly 24% seen once. These data were also filed under a second study, of T cells of mothers and their children. That study reports: Each donor was one of three healthy Caucasian mothers or one of their six children.

The receptor was isolated from a girl aged 2-10 years in good health. The sample consisted of blood. This chain uses TRBV12-3 or TRBV12-4 with TRBJ2-7; D might be TRBD1 (5 bases). DNA of the CDR3: TGTGCCAGCAGGCTTCCAGGGTCCTACGAGCAGTACTTC. Protein product: CASRLPGSYEQYF.